These 29 T cell receptor beta chains share one sample of origin, sequenced in a study of TIL therapy for anti-PD-1-resistant metastatic lung cancer. The time point denotes: pre-treatment sample, taken before nivolumab and TIL therapy. Tumor tissue came from excised metastases, mostly pleural nodules or supraclavicular lymph nodes. The libraries were made with immunoSEQ v3. Only in-frame clones appear in the TCRdb table, and some are missing; sequencing was by immunoSEQ multiplex PCR. The table records 50,000 to 60,000 clones, about two thirds of them present only once. This sample comprised tumor tissue, obtained at baseline. The receptors were sampled from a person aged 25 to 80 with non-small cell lung cancer.

J is TRBJ1-6 and V is TRBV5-6, with a weak D call TRBD1 (6 bases). Trimming stripped 4 bases from V and 7 bases from J, with 9 bases between. This CDR3 spans 13 amino acids. CDR1 SGHDT and CDR2 YYEEEE come from the germline V gene. CDR3 DNA: TGTGCCAGCAGCCGCGGACAGAATTCACCCCTCCACTTT. Translation gives CASSRGQNSPLHF.

This clone has only a few counts. The chain couples TRBV19 to TRBJ1-2; D not resolved. Trimming shortened V by 0 bases and J by 2 bases, and 16 bases separated the two germline ends. This CDR3 comprises 17 residues. Germline-derived CDR1 and CDR2 are LNHDA and SQIVND (reference sequence). The CDR3 reads CASSIDHSSAENYGYTF. The DNA for the CDR3 is TGTGCCAGTAGTATAGATCATAGTAGTGCGGAGAACTATGGCTACACCTTC.

The V gene is TRBV29-1, the J gene TRBJ2-5, with 7 positions matching TRBD1. J gave up 1 base and V 6 bases, and 5 bases lay outside the gene matches. The CDR3 has 13 residues. Germline assignment: CDR1 SQVTM and CDR2 ANQGSEA. For the CDR3, the DNA is TGCAGCGTGAGGGGACAGATCCAAGAGACCCAGTACTTC. This translates into CSVRGQIQETQYF.

The chain uses TRBV5-1 and TRBJ2-7; 11 positions match TRBD1. After removal of 3 bases from V and 6 bases from J, the junction contained 8 bases not matched to a gene. There are 15 residues in the CDR3. The germline gives CDR1 SGHRS, CDR2 YFSETQ. CDR3 loop: CASSSPGQGAGEQYF. Written as DNA, the CDR3 is TGCGCCAGCAGCTCCCCCGGACAGGGGGCAGGCGAGCAGTACTTC.

The rearrangement joins TRBV7-3 to TRBJ1-2, with a possible D match to TRBD1 (5 bases). The V gene's germline CDR1 is SGHTA and CDR2 FQGTGA. There are 12 residues in the CDR3. Trimming stripped 4 bases from V and 8 bases from J, with 11 bases between. The CDR3 loop is CASSSTEGGYTF. CDR3 sequence (DNA): TGTGCCAGCAGCTCGACAGAAGGAGGCTACACCTTC.

The genes are TRBV28 and TRBJ1-2; no reliable D call. This CDR3 is 12 amino acids long. Germline V gene sequence: CDR1 MDHEN, CDR2 SYDVKM. V shed 2 bases and J shed 8 bases, with 9 bases lying between them. The CDR3 region is CASSLTPAGYTF. The CDR3 DNA sequence: TGTGCCAGCAGTTTAACCCCCGCGGGCTACACCTTC.

The chain has TRBV7-6 and TRBJ1-3; D is perhaps TRBD1 (6 bases). The CDR3 runs to 15 residues. Trimming cost V 5 bases and J 0 bases, with 11 bases left between them. Germline V gene sequence: CDR1 SGHVS, CDR2 FNYEAQ. Here the CDR3 DNA reads TGTGCCAGCAGCCAGGACAGCAACTCTGGAAACACCATATATTTT. Protein product: CASSQDSNSGNTIYF.

The V and J genes are TRBV6-1 and TRBJ1-1; 7 nucleotides line up with TRBD1. This CDR3 comprises 14 residues. Germline V CDR1 and CDR2: MNHNS, SASEGT. V shed 8 bases and J 1 base; nucleotides not matched to a gene: 7. CDR3 in amino acids: CASVIGTANTEAFF. The CDR3 DNA sequence: TGTGCCAGCGTAATAGGGACAGCGAACACTGAAGCTTTCTTT.

This clone was seen only a few times. In the same sample, other DNA sequences code for this CDR3. V usage is TRBV6-1 and J usage is TRBJ1-2; 8 nucleotides align to TRBD1. Per the germline V gene, CDR1 is MNHNS and CDR2 is SASEGT. The CDR3 is 13 amino acids. With V trimmed by 5 bases and J by 2 bases, 1 base remained unmatched. Written as DNA, the CDR3 is TGTGCCAGCAGTCAGGGGGCGAACTATGGCTACACCTTC. Encoded protein: CASSQGANYGYTF.

V usage is TRBV5-6 and J usage is TRBJ2-3; D call uncertain. V was clipped by 3 bases and J by 6 bases, with 17 bases between them. This CDR3 has 15 residues. Germline CDR1 is SGHDT and CDR2 is YYEEEE. The DNA for the CDR3 is TGTGCCAGCAGCTGGTCCCGGCAACACACTGATACGCAGTATTTT. As protein: CASSWSRQHTDTQYF.

The J gene is TRBJ2-1, the V gene TRBV7-2; TRBD2 matches 9 bases. The length of the CDR3 is 16 residues. The V gene end was trimmed by 5 bases and the J gene end by 0 bases; junction bases not matched to a gene: 5. The germline gives CDR1 SGHTA, CDR2 FQGNSA. The CDR3 DNA is TGTGCCAGCAGCCCCGCGGGGGGGCCCTCCTACAATGAGCAGTTCTTC. Its protein is CASSPAGGPSYNEQFF.

This chain links TRBV7-9 with TRBJ1-4, with 8 bases aligning to TRBD1. The germline V gene has CDR1 SEHNR and CDR2 FQNEAQ (reference sequence). The V and J ends lost 5 bases and 4 bases, in that order; junction bases with no gene match: 9. The CDR3 length is 16 residues. Here the CDR3 reads CASSAQGAGRNEKLFF. The CDR3 DNA follows: TGTGCCAGCAGCGCCCAGGGGGCAGGGCGTAATGAAAAACTGTTTTTT. Complete variable domain (other parts from reference TRBV7-9 and TRBJ1-4): DTGVSQNPRHKITKRGQNVTFRCDPISEHNRLYWYRQTLGQGPEFLTYFQNEAQLEKSRLLSDRFSAERPKGSFSTLEIQRTEQGDSAMYLCASSAQGAGRNEKLFFGSGTQLSVL.

This rearrangement joins TRBV5-1 to TRBJ2-2; 7 positions agree with TRBD1. The CDR3 runs to 15 residues. With 1 base clipped from V and 5 bases from J, the junction kept 5 bases outside the gene matches. From germline, CDR1 is SGHRS and CDR2 YFSETQ. The CDR3 coding sequence is TGCGCCAGCAGCTTGACAGGGGCAAGGACCGGGGAGCTGTTTTTT. This codes for CASSLTGARTGELFF.

This clone is medium-sized (0.01 to 0.1%) by share. V gene TRBV28 combines with J gene TRBJ1-3; D remains unclear. Germline loops: CDR1 MDHEN, CDR2 SYDVKM. This CDR3 contains 12 residues. V was clipped by 9 bases and J by 4 bases, with 10 bases between them. The CDR3 loop is CASRFTGNTIYF. DNA for the CDR3: TGTGCCAGTCGATTTACAGGAAACACCATATATTTT.

The genes are TRBV7-2 and TRBJ2-1, with 8 bases fitting TRBD2. The CDR3 has 16 residues. Germline CDR1 SGHTA, CDR2 FQGNSA. The junction had 6 bases not matched to a gene; V was cut back by 5 bases and J by 0 bases. CDR3 nucleotides: TGTGCCAGCAGCAGACTAGCGCCGAGCTCCTACAATGAGCAGTTCTTC. This sequence encodes CASSRLAPSSYNEQFF.

This chain links TRBV27 with TRBJ2-5; D gene uncertain. The CDR3 consists of 13 residues. Deletions cut 3 bases from V and 5 bases from J, with 10 bases between. Germline values: CDR1 MNHEY, CDR2 SMNVEV (reference sequence). The CDR3 region has the DNA TGTGCCAGCAGTTTGATGTTTCCGGAGACCCAGTACTTC. Its translation: CASSLMFPETQYF.

This clone was seen a few times. The V call is TRBV2, the J call TRBJ1-3, with a tentative D call TRBD1 (5 bases). CDR1 SNHLY and CDR2 FYNNEI come from the germline V gene. The CDR3 runs to 14 residues. V lost 5 bases and J lost 3, with 11 bases in between. CDR3 in DNA: TGTGCCAGCAGTAGGGGCGAAAGTGGAAACACCATATATTTT. Encoded protein: CASSRGESGNTIYF.

The V and J genes are TRBV11-2 and TRBJ2-7; the D is unclear. Trimming left V 6 bases short and J 4 bases short, with 10 bases between. Germline V CDR1 and CDR2: SGHAT, FQNNGV. This CDR3 is built from 12 residues. The DNA for the CDR3 is TGTGCCAGCAGACTGGTAGGATACGAGCAGTACTTC. This gives the protein CASRLVGYEQYF.

The chain combines TRBV5-1 with TRBJ2-3; D is uncertain. The CDR3 sequence is 13 residues long. Germline V lookup: CDR1 SGHRS, CDR2 YFSETQ. The V end was cut by 0 bases, the J end by 5 bases, with 7 bases between. CDR3 sequence (DNA): TGCGCCAGCAGCTTGGACGGAGTAGATACGCAGTATTTT. Its translation: CASSLDGVDTQYF.

This clone appeared a few times. The chain links TRBV7-9 to TRBJ1-6; weak D call: TRBD1 (6 bases). V lost 5 bases and J 10 bases, leaving 12 bases between the germline ends. CDR3 length: 13 residues. Germline CDR1 SEHNR, CDR2 FQNEAQ (reference sequence). DNA for the CDR3: TGTGCCAGCAGCCCGGGGGCAGGATCACCCCTCCACTTT. Its protein is CASSPGAGSPLHF.

This chain joins TRBV5-4 and TRBJ2-5; 10 bases agree with TRBD2. Germline CDR1 reads SGHNT; CDR2 reads YYREEE (reference sequence). The length of the CDR3 is 16 residues. The J segment lost 1 base and the V segment lost 7 bases, leaving 10 bases of the junction unmatched. CDR3 sequence: CASFRSSGGAQETQYF. CDR3 in DNA: TGTGCCAGCTTCAGGTCAAGCGGGGGGGCCCAAGAGACCCAGTACTTC.

This rearrangement joins TRBV10-2 to TRBJ1-6; D unresolved. The V end was cut by 1 base, the J end by 4 bases, with 8 bases between. Germline CDR1 and CDR2: WSHSY and SAAADI. CDR3 size: 15 residues. The CDR3 is CASSEFGVYNSPLHF. The CDR3 DNA sequence: TGCGCCAGCAGTGAGTTTGGGGTGTATAATTCACCCCTCCACTTT.

The gene calls are TRBV30 and TRBJ2-7; TRBD2 agrees at 7 bases. The CDR3 covers 14 residues. Germline V gene sequence: CDR1 GTSNPN, CDR2 SVGIG (reference sequence). After removal of 5 bases from V and 3 bases from J, the junction contained 10 bases not matched to a gene. The CDR3, as DNA: TGTGCCTGGGAAGCCGGGGGGATCATCTACGAGCAGTACTTC. Translated, it gives CAWEAGGIIYEQYF.

The chain carries TRBV6-5 and TRBJ2-7; 11 nucleotides line up with TRBD1. The V gene end was trimmed by 6 bases and the J gene end by 6 bases; junction bases not matched to a gene: 10. CDR3 size: 15 residues. Germline V gene data show CDR1 as MNHEY and CDR2 as SVGAGI. This CDR3 reads CASSRGQGALPEQYF. In DNA form, the CDR3 reads TGTGCCAGCAGCCGCGGACAGGGGGCGCTTCCCGAGCAGTACTTC.

This chain uses TRBV28 with TRBJ1-4, with no clear D. Germline V CDR1 and CDR2: MDHEN, SYDVKM. The CDR3 loop spans 14 amino acids. Trimming left V 8 bases short and J 3 bases short, with 13 bases between. This chain's CDR3 is CASLSVSSNEKLFF. CDR3 DNA: TGTGCCAGCTTAAGTGTTAGCTCTAATGAAAAACTGTTTTTT.

V gene TRBV30 combines with J gene TRBJ2-1; D might be TRBD2 (5 bases). Germline V lookup: CDR1 GTSNPN, CDR2 SVGIG (reference sequence). The germline V and J ends were trimmed by 5 bases and 0 bases, with 8 bases remaining between them. This CDR3 has 13 amino acids. CDR3 DNA sequence: TGTGCCTGGCAGCGGAGCTCCTACAATGAGCAGTTCTTC. Translation: CAWQRSSYNEQFF.

V and J are TRBV11-2 and TRBJ1-4; 9 bases map to TRBD1. The length of the CDR3 is 15 residues. V shed 5 bases and J 5 bases; nucleotides not matched to a gene: 6. Germline V lookup: CDR1 SGHAT, CDR2 FQNNGV. As DNA, the CDR3 is TGTGCCAGCAGCCCCCGGGGACAGGGCAATGAAAAACTGTTTTTT. This gives the protein CASSPRGQGNEKLFF. Full variable domain (remainder filled in from reference TRBV11-2 and TRBJ1-4): EAGVAQSPRYKIIEKRQSVAFWCNPISGHATLYWYQQILGQGPKLLIQFQNNGVVDDSQLPKDRFSAERLKGVDSTLKIQPAKLEDSAVYLCASSPRGQGNEKLFFGSGTQLSVL.

The rearrangement joins TRBV5-6 to TRBJ2-2; 7 bases line up with TRBD1. In germline, CDR1 is SGHDT, CDR2 YYEEEE. Germline trimming cut 0 bases from V and 3 bases from J; bases unmatched to any gene: 2. The CDR3 consists of 15 residues. The CDR3 DNA is TGTGCCAGCAGCTTGGAACAGGGGCACACCGGGGAGCTGTTTTTT. Translating it yields CASSLEQGHTGELFF.

The V gene is TRBV9, the J gene TRBJ1-5; D not resolved. CDR1 SGDLS and CDR2 YYNGEE come from the germline V gene. There are 13 residues in the CDR3. The V end lost 4 bases, the J end lost 6 bases, and 11 bases lay between the germline ends. CDR3 DNA sequence: TGTGCCAGCAGCCGGGCGATGGGTCAGCCCCAGCATTTT. This gives the protein CASSRAMGQPQHF.